The 23 T cell receptor beta chains listed next were all sequenced from one sample in a study of CXCR3-negative and CXCR3-positive naive CD8 T cells. Study observations and caveats: CXCR3-negative naive cells had less hydrophobic TRB CDR3s than did CXCR3-positive naive cells.

Carrying UMI labels, the TRB cDNA libraries were prepared through 5' RACE. TCRdb reanalyzed the 5' RACE reads and collapses them to one entry per CDR3 protein, without DNA. This repertoire includes 150,000 to 170,000 distinct CDR3 sequences. Their specific antigens are unknown. The specimen sequenced was naive CXCR3+ CD8+ T cells from blood. Indicated subset: CD45RO-CCR7+CD27+CD95- naive CD8+ T cells expressing CXCR3 (TNR3+). These receptor sequences come from a human donor in good health. Some clones in this sample may be carry-over from other donors' samples.

The genes are TRBV29-1 and TRBJ2-7; there is no DNA to check the TCRdb D call of TRBD2. The germline gives CDR1 SQVTM, CDR2 ANQGSEA. The CDR3 spans 13 residues. CDR3 protein: CSVRTSDSYEQYF.

CDR3 amino acids: CASSLGGQGFSQPQHF. The J gene is TRBJ1-5, the V gene TRBV28; checking the TCRdb D call of TRBD1 is not possible without DNA. CDR1 and CDR2 from the germline V gene are MDHEN and SYDVKM. The CDR3 totals 16 residues.

V and J are TRBV5-6 and TRBJ2-1; TCRdb returns TRBD2, unconfirmable since there is no DNA. CDR1 and CDR2 (germline): SGHDT, YYEEEE. The CDR3 is made up of 17 amino acids. The CDR3 region is CASSPSKSSGIDNEQFF.

This rearrangement joins TRBV6-4 to TRBJ2-3; the D gene TCRdb calls, TRBD2, cannot be checked with no DNA. This CDR3 has 14 residues. In germline, CDR1 is MRHNA, CDR2 SNTAGT. The CDR3 region is CASSEVSGTDTQYF.

The CDR3 protein is CASSQHLNAGAEQYF. The chain has TRBV4-2 and TRBJ2-7; the TCRdb D gene call, TRBD1, has no DNA to confirm it. This CDR3 comprises 15 residues. Germline assignment: CDR1 LGHNA and CDR2 YNFKEQ.

The chain recombines TRBV27 with TRBJ2-7; the D call from TCRdb, TRBD1, cannot be confirmed without DNA. CDR1 MNHEY and CDR2 SMNVEV come from the germline V gene (reference sequence). This CDR3 has 15 residues. CDR3 in amino acids: CASSRMTGGNHEQYF.

The chain is built from TRBV28 and TRBJ1-5; as DNA is missing, the TRBD1 call by TCRdb cannot be tested. CDR1 is MDHEN, CDR2 SYDVKM, per germline. The CDR3 has 16 amino acids. The CDR3 sequence is CASSFGTGAPNQPQHF.

The chain is built from TRBV7-6 and TRBJ2-5. This CDR3 is built from 13 residues. CDR1 and CDR2 from the germline V gene are SGHVS and FNYEAQ. The CDR3 here is CASSLGPEETQYF.

The rearrangement joins TRBV7-3 to TRBJ2-3; TCRdb's D gene call, TRBD2, goes unchecked for lack of DNA. The germline V gene has CDR1 SGHTA and CDR2 FQGTGA. The CDR3 contains 19 residues. This CDR3 is CASSLTPGLAGGPQDTQYF.

J is TRBJ2-3 and V is TRBV12-3 or TRBV12-4. This CDR3 contains 12 residues. The CDR3 region is CASSFQGSTQYF.

CDR3 sequence reads: CASSYSLYYGYTF. The rearrangement joins TRBV27 to TRBJ1-2. The V gene's germline CDR1 is MNHEY and CDR2 SMNVEV (reference sequence). The CDR3 contains 13 residues.

The chain couples TRBV2 to TRBJ2-7; the D gene TCRdb calls, TRBD1, cannot be checked with no DNA. Germline values: CDR1 SNHLY, CDR2 FYNNEI. This CDR3 region has 13 residues. The CDR3 sequence is CASRTQQGHEQYF.

This sequence joins TRBV7-9 and TRBJ2-1. The germline gives CDR1 SEHNR, CDR2 FQNEAQ (reference sequence). The CDR3 is 12 residues long. CDR3 loop: CASSSTYSEQFF.

This CDR3 is CASSLADGTDTQYF. The gene calls are TRBV4-1 and TRBJ2-3. This CDR3 is 14 amino acids long. Germline V CDR1 and CDR2: MGHRA, YSYEKL.

The genes are TRBV5-1 and TRBJ1-1; TCRdb's assignment of TRBD1 cannot be checked, as there is no DNA. Germline V gives CDR1 SGHRS, CDR2 YFSETQ. The CDR3 is 15 amino acids. The CDR3: CASSLEGTGLPEAFF.

The J gene is TRBJ1-1, the V gene TRBV15. Germline CDR1 and CDR2: LNHNV and YYDKDF (reference sequence). The CDR3 extends over 13 amino acids. The CDR3 region is CATSPSGGGLTFF.

The chain recombines TRBV10-2 with TRBJ2-7; TCRdb names TRBD2, which stays unverified in the absence of DNA. The CDR3 sequence is 15 residues long. Germline V gene sequence: CDR1 WSHSY, CDR2 SAAADI. The CDR3 sequence: CASTTTGLAAYEQYF.

The chain uses TRBV21-1 and TRBJ2-3; TCRdb proposes TRBD2, but this gene call is untestable without DNA. TRBV21-1 is tagged as a pseudogene. The CDR3 is 16 amino acids. CDR3: CASSTERQGGTDTQYF.

The chain recombines TRBV19 with TRBJ2-1; TCRdb gives TRBD1 as the D gene, but with no DNA this cannot be confirmed. The CDR3 runs to 15 residues. Germline V gives CDR1 LNHDA, CDR2 SQIVND (reference sequence). The CDR3 here is CASSIAQSSYNEQFF.

This chain joins TRBV5-1 and TRBJ1-1. Germline-derived CDR1 and CDR2 are SGHRS and YFSETQ. This CDR3 is 15 amino acids long. This CDR3 reads CASSPEFPANTEAFF. The complete variable domain, with remaining parts taken from reference TRBV5-1 and TRBJ1-1, reads KAGVTQTPRYLIKTRGQQVTLSCSPISGHRSVSWYQQTPGQGLQFLFEYFSETQRNKGNFPGRFSGRQFSNSRSEMNVSTLELGDSALYLCASSPEFPANTEAFFGQGTRLTVV.

The V call is TRBV15, the J call TRBJ2-5; TCRdb picks TRBD2, but there is no DNA to check that call. The CDR3 covers 13 residues. The germline V gene encodes CDR1 LNHNV and CDR2 YYDKDF (reference sequence). The CDR3: CATSSRDLGNQYF. Drawing the rest from reference TRBV15 and TRBJ2-5, the complete variable domain is DAMVIQNPRYQVTQFGKPVTLSCSQTLNHNVMYWYQQKSSQAPKLLFHYYDKDFNNEADTPDNFQSRRPNTSFCFLDIRSPGLGDTAMYLCATSSRDLGNQYFGPGTRLLVL.

This chain links TRBV15 with TRBJ1-1; TCRdb indicates TRBD1, and absent DNA this call remains unverified. Germline V gene data show CDR1 as LNHNV and CDR2 as YYDKDF (reference sequence). This CDR3 contains 13 residues. The CDR3: CATTPDGNTEAFF.

The CDR3 sequence is CASLWAVGNSPLHF. J is TRBJ1-6 and V is TRBV28; TCRdb returns TRBD1, unconfirmable since there is no DNA. CDR1 is MDHEN, CDR2 SYDVKM, per germline. The CDR3 covers 14 residues.